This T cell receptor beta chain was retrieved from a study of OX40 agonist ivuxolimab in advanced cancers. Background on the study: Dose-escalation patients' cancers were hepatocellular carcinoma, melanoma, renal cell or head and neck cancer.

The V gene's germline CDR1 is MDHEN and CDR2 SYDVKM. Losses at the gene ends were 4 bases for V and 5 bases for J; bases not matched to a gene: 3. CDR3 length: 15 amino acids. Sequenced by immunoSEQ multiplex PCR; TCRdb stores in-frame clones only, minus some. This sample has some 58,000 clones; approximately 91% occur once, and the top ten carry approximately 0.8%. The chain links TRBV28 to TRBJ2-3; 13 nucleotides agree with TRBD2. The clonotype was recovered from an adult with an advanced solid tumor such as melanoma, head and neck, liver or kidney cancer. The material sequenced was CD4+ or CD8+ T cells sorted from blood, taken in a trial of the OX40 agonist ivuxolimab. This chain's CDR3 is CASSSGLAGEDTQYF. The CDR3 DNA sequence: TGTGCCAGCAGTTCAGGACTAGCGGGAGAAGATACGCAGTATTTT.